This T cell receptor (beta chain) comes out of a study of T cell repertoires in cytomegalovirus infection. This clonotype showed up many times. Each CDR3 protein is one row after TCRdb ran MiXCR on the reads. The sample has roughly 600,000 distinct CDR3 sequences; roughly a quarter are singletons. In germline, CDR1 is SGHVS, CDR2 FQNEAQ. The CDR3 is made up of 18 amino acids. Trimming removed 1 base from V and 2 bases from J; junction bases left unmatched: 13. The source material was CD8+ T cells from PBMCs. V and J are TRBV7-8 and TRBJ2-7; 8 positions agree with TRBD1. The receptor's source is a human donor in good health (CMV status not recorded). Some clones in this sample may be carry-over from other donors' samples. CDR3 amino acids: CASSLDGQGTLKTYEQYV. CDR3 coding DNA: TGTGCCAGCAGCTTAGACGGACAGGGAACCCTCAAAACCTACGAGCAGTACGTC.